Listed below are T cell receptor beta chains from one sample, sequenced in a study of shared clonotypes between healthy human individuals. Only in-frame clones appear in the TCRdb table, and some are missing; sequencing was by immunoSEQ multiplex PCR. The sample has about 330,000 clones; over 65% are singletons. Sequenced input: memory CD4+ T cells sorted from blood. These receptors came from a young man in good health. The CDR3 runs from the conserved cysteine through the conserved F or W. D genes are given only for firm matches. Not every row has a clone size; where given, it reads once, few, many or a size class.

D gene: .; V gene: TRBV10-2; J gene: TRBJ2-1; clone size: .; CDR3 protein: CASSESNRDGTYNEQFF; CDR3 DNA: TGCGCCAGCAGTGAGTCTAACCGGGACGGCACCTACAATGAGCAGTTCTTC
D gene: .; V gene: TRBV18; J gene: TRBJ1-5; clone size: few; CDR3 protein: CASSSSASNQPQHF; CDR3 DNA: TGTGCCAGCTCATCAAGTGCCAGCAATCAGCCCCAGCATTTT
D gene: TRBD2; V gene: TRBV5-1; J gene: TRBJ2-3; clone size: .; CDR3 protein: CASSLGLAGVVDTQYF; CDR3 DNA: TGCGCCAGCAGCTTGGGACTAGCGGGAGTGGTAGATACGCAGTATTTT
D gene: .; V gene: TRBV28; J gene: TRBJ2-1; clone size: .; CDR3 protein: CASSPPTKGPWYEQFF; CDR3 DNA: TGTGCCAGCAGTCCCCCGACTAAGGGGCCGTGGTATGAGCAGTTCTTC
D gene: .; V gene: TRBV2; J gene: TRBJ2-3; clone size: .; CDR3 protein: CASSSDRFADTQYF; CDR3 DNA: TGTGCCAGCAGCTCAGACAGGTTCGCAGATACGCAGTATTTT
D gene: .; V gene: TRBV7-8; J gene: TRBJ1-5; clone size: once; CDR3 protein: CASSLVGASRDPPQHF; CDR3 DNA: TGTGCCAGCAGCTTAGTGGGGGCGTCAAGGGATCCACCCCAGCATTTT
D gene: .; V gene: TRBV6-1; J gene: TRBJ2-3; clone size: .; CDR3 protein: CASSAGLTASSSTDTQYF; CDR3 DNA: TGTGCCAGCAGTGCTGGCCTCACTGCATCCTCTAGCACAGATACGCAGTATTTT
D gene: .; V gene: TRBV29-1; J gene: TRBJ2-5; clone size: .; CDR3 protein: CSVEVATQETQYF; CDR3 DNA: TGCAGCGTTGAGGTAGCGACTCAAGAGACCCAGTACTTC
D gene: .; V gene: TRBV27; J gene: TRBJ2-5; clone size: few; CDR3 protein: CASSFIDLLKETQYF; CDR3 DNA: TGTGCCAGCAGTTTTATTGATCTCCTCAAAGAGACCCAGTACTTC
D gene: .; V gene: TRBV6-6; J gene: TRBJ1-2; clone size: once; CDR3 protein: CASNSGVYGYTF; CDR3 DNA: TGTGCCAGCAACAGCGGGGTTTATGGCTACACCTTC
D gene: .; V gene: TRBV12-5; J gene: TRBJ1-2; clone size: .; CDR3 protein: CASGYDGYGYTF; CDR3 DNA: TGTGCTAGTGGCTACGACGGCTATGGCTACACCTTC
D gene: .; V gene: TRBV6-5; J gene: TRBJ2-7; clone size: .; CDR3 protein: CASRKSVLYEQYF; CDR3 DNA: TGTGCCAGCCGGAAAAGCGTTTTGTACGAGCAGTACTTC
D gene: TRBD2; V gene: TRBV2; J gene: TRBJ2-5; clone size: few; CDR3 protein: CASSDGGGETQYF; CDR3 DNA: TGTGCCAGCAGTGATGGGGGGGGAGAGACCCAGTACTTC
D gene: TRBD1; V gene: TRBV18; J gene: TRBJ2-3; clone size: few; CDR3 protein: CASSPRDRGPDTQYF; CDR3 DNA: TGTGCCAGCTCACCACGGGACAGGGGGCCAGATACGCAGTATTTT
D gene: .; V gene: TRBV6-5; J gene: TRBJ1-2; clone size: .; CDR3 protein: CASSGSAWGYYGYTF; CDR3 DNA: TGTGCCAGCAGCGGCAGCGCCTGGGGATACTATGGCTACACCTTC
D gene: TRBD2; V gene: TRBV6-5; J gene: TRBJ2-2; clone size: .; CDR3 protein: CATKGTSGPTGELFF; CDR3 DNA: TGTGCCACCAAGGGGACTAGCGGACCTACCGGGGAGCTGTTTTTT
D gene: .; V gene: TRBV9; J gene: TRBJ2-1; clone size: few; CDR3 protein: CASTKAGGKGDEQFF; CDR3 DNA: TGTGCCAGCACCAAAGCGGGCGGAAAGGGGGATGAGCAGTTCTTC
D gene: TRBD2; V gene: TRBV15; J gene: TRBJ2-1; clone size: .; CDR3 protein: CATSRVSGDYNEQFF; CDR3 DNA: TGTGCCACCAGCAGAGTTAGCGGGGACTACAATGAGCAGTTCTTC
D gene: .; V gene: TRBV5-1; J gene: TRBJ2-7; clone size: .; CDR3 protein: CASSLVGDQLEQYF; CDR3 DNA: TGCGCCAGCAGCTTGGTGGGGGATCAGCTCGAGCAGTACTTC
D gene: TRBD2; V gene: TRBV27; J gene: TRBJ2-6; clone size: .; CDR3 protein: CASSFLSSGRSGANVLTF; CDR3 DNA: TGTGCCAGCAGTTTCCTCTCTAGCGGGAGATCTGGGGCCAACGTCCTGACTTTC
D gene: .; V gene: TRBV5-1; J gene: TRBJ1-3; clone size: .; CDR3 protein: CASSWGDSGNTIYF; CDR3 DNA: TGCGCCAGCAGTTGGGGGGACTCTGGAAACACCATATATTTT
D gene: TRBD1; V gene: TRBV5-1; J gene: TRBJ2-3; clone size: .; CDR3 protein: CASSLGGQRADTQYF; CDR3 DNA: TGCGCCAGCAGCTTGGGGGGACAGAGGGCCGATACGCAGTATTTT
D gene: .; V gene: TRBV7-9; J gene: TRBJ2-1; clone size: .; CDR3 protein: CASSLDNSEFF; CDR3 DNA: TGTGCCAGCAGCTTAGACAATTCGGAGTTCTTC
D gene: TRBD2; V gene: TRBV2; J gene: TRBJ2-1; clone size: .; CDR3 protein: CASILAEDNEQFF; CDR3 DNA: TGTGCCAGCATTCTAGCGGAAGACAATGAGCAGTTCTTC
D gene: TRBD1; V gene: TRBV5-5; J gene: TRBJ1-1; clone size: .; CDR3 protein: CASSFQQGAMNTEAFF; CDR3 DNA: TGTGCCAGCAGCTTCCAACAGGGGGCTATGAACACTGAAGCTTTCTTT
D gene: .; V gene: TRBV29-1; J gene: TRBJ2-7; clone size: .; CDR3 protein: CSVGFRDEQYF; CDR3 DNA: TGCAGCGTTGGGTTCAGGGACGAGCAGTACTTC
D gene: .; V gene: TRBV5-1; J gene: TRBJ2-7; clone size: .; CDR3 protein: CASKFGGGLSSYYEQYF; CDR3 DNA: TGCGCCAGCAAATTCGGTGGGGGATTGAGCTCCTACTACGAGCAGTACTTC
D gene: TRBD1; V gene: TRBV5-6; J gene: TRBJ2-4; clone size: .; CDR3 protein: CASSFRGPVTKNIQYF; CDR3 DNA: TGTGCCAGCAGCTTCAGGGGGCCGGTAACCAAAAACATTCAGTACTTC
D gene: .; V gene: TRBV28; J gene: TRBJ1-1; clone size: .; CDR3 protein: CASSLSPLNSDTNTEAFF; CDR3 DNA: TGTGCCAGCAGTTTATCTCCCCTGAACTCAGATACAAACACTGAAGCTTTCTTT
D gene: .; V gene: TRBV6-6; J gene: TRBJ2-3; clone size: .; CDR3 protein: CASGDPYTQYF; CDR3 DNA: TGTGCCAGCGGGGACCCCTATACGCAGTATTTT
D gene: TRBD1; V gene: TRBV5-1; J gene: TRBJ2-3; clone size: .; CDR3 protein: CASFRTGATDTQYF; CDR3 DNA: TGCGCCAGCTTTCGGACAGGAGCCACAGATACGCAGTATTTT
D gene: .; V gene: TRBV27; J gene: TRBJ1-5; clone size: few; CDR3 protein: CASSRWGKPQHF; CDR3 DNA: TGTGCCAGCAGTAGGTGGGGAAAGCCCCAGCATTTT
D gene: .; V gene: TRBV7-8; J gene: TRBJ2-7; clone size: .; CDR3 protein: CASSLATGSYEQYF; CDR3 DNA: TGTGCCAGCAGCTTAGCGACAGGTTCCTACGAGCAGTACTTC
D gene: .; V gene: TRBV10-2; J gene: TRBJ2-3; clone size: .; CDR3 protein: CASSVLLARQYF; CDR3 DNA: TGCGCCAGCAGTGTTTTACTAGCCCGGCAGTATTTT
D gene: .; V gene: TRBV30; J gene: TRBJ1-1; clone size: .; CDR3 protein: CAWSAKGNTEAFF; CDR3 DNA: TGTGCCTGGAGTGCAAAGGGGAACACTGAAGCTTTCTTT
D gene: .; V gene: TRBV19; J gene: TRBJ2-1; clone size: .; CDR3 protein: CASSIGSRAAREQFF; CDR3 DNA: TGTGCCAGTAGTATAGGGTCCAGGGCAGCCAGGGAGCAGTTCTTC
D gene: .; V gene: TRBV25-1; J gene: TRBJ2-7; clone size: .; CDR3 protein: CASKGTYEQYF; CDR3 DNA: TGTGCCAGCAAGGGCACCTACGAGCAGTACTTC
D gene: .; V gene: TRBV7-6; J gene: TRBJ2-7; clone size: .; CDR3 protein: CASSSRPHEQYF; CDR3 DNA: TGTGCCAGCAGCTCTCGGCCCCACGAGCAGTACTTC
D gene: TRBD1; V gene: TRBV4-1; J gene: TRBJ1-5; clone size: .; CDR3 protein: CASSQGQGGQPQHF; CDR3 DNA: TGCGCCAGCAGCCAAGGACAGGGAGGGCAGCCCCAGCATTTT
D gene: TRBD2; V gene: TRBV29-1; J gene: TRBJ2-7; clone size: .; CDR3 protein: CSVALGLDGEQYF; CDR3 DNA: TGCAGCGTTGCGCTTGGACTAGATGGCGAGCAGTACTTC
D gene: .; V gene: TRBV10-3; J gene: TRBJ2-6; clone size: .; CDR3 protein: CAISDSQRSGANVLTF; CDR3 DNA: TGTGCCATCAGTGACTCTCAGCGCTCTGGGGCCAACGTCCTGACTTTC
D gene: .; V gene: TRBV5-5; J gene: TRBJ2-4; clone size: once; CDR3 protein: CASSLGQRLAKNIQYF; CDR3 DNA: TGTGCCAGCAGCTTGGGACAGAGACTAGCCAAAAACATTCAGTACTTC
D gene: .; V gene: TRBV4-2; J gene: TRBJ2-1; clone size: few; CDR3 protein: CASSRNRDGKPNEQFF; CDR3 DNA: TGTGCCAGCAGCCGAAACCGGGACGGAAAACCCAATGAGCAGTTCTTC